Listed here is a single TCR beta chain. The antigen is unknown. The data were taken from a study of T-cell memory formation after mild COVID-19. For the study at large: For the most part, TCR clusters were specific to one donor.

The study's findings and limits: Clones contracting day 15 to 85 were balanced CD4/CD8; later expanders leaned CD4+.

TCR alpha and TCR beta cDNA libraries with sample barcodes and UMIs came from 5'RACE using constant-segment primers. TCRdb used MiXCR to reprocess the 5' RACE reads, holding one entry per CDR3 protein. The data contain around 400,000 distinct CDR3 sequences, approximately 24% of them singletons. The receptor was isolated from an adult woman who had mild COVID-19 (a few samples of this study predate the infection). Cell type and time point are not known. The specimen was PBMCs or a T cell subset sorted from them (not recorded which).

This CDR3 reads CASSQGLFIEQFF. DNA of the CDR3: TGCGCCAGCAGCCAAGGCCTCTTTATCGAGCAGTTCTTC. The chain uses TRBV4-1 and TRBJ2-1, with D hard to call. This CDR3 has 13 amino acids. Germline loops: CDR1 MGHRA, CDR2 YSYEKL. Trimming removed 1 base at V and 10 bases at J, with 11 bases between.